The sequence of this T cell receptor (beta chain) was determined in a study of PD-1 blockade in mismatch repair-deficient tumors. Assay used: immunoSEQ multiplex PCR; TCRdb lists only in-frame clones, some missing. The table shows tens of thousands of clones, with approximately 88% occurring only once. TCRs were sequenced from three patients responding to pembrolizumab. Study results and limitations: Rapid post-treatment expansion, then contraction, generally preceding radiologic response, marked tumor-resident clones.

Notes on this clone: Its antigen is still unknown.

The ends lost 4 bases at V and 0 bases at J; junction bases unmatched: 6. The CDR3 is made up of 17 amino acids. CDR1 is LNHDA and CDR2 is SQIVND in the germline V gene (reference sequence). V and J are TRBV19 and TRBJ1-2; 12 bases are shared with TRBD1. Sample: PBMCs, taken roughly 39 weeks after starting pembrolizumab. The sequence was obtained from an adult with mismatch repair-deficient cancer. This CDR3 reads CASSRGTGGRANYGYTF. The CDR3 nucleotides read TGTGCCAGTAGTAGAGGGACAGGGGGCCGAGCTAACTATGGCTACACCTTC. Combining the CDR3 with reference TRBV19 and TRBJ1-2 gives the whole variable domain DGGITQSPKYLFRKEGQNVTLSCEQNLNHDAMYWYRQDPGQGLRLIYYSQIVNDFQKGDIAEGYSVSREKKESFPLTVTSAQKNPTAFYLCASSRGTGGRANYGYTFGSGTRLTVV.